Detailed here is one T cell receptor (beta chain). This specimen belongs to a study of identifying expanded T cells in peripheral blood. During the collection period, no donor immune events like infections were recorded. The method was immunoSEQ multiplex PCR; TCRdb's version includes in-frame clones alone and lacks a portion of them. The table shows about 84,000 clones, with about 90% occurring only once. Germline lookup yields CDR1 SGHAT and CDR2 FQNNGV. The CDR3 has 14 amino acids. V was cut by 1 base and J by 4 bases, with 7 bases left in between. Sequenced material: blood. V is TRBV11-2 and J is TRBJ1-4; D is uncertain. This receptor was taken from a person aged 18 to 75 in good health. CDR3: CASSLGQLNEKLFF. The DNA of the CDR3 is TGTGCCAGCAGCTTAGGGCAGCTTAATGAAAAACTGTTTTTT.